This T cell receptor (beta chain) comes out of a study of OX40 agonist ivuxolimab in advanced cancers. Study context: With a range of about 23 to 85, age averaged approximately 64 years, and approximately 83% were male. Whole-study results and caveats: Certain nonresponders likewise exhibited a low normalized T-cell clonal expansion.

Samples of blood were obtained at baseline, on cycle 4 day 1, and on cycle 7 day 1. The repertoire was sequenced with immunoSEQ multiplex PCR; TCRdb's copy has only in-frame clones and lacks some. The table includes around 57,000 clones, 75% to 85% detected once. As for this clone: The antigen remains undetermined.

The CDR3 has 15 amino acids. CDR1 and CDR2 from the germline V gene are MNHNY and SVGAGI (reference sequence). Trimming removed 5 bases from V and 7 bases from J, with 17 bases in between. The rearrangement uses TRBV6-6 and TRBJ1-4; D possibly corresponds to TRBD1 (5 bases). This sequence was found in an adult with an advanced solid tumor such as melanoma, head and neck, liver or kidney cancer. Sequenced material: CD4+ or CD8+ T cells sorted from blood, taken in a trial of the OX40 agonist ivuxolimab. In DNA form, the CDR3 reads TGTGCCAGCAGTCCCCTTCGGGGGGTTGGTGAAAAACTGTTTTTT. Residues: CASSPLRGVGEKLFF.